Presented here are 7 T cell receptor beta chains from one specimen sequenced in a study of identical twins. TCRdb recomputed calls from the 5' RACE reads with MiXCR, one row per CDR3 protein. The sample has around 530,000 distinct CDR3 sequences; over 12% are singletons. This same sample was also part of a study on yellow fever vaccine responses in identical twins.

The sequencing input was CD4+ T cells sorted from blood. These receptors all come from a woman between 18 and 29 years old in good health.

This clonotype was seen more than once but under ten times. The J gene is TRBJ2-7, the V gene TRBV28; 11 bases are shared with TRBD1. The germline gives CDR1 MDHEN, CDR2 SYDVKM. J lost 5 bases, V lost 5 bases, and 8 bases had no gene match. This CDR3 spans 15 amino acids. The CDR3 DNA reads as TGTGCCAGCAGTCCCCGGGACAGGGGGACGGACGAGCAGTACTTC. The encoded protein is CASSPRDRGTDEQYF.

This clonotype was counted between two and nine times. The J gene is TRBJ2-1, the V gene TRBV11-2; a weak D match, TRBD2 (6 bases). Germline-derived CDR1 and CDR2 are SGHAT and FQNNGV. This CDR3 has 15 residues. V was pared by 2 bases and J by 7 bases, with 15 bases between. CDR3 nucleotides: TGTGCCAGCAGCTTACAGTCGCGGGGCGTTAATGAGCAGTTCTTC. Its protein product is CASSLQSRGVNEQFF.

The chain employs TRBV20-1 and TRBJ2-3; D not resolved. CDR1 is DFQATT, CDR2 SNEGSKA, per germline (reference sequence). The CDR3 is made up of 14 amino acids. V gave up 3 bases and J gave up 1 base, with 11 bases separating them. The CDR3 spells CSASGQVGTDTQYF. CDR3 DNA sequence: TGCAGTGCTAGCGGTCAGGTCGGCACAGATACGCAGTATTTT.

This clonotype was observed a handful of times. The V and J genes are TRBV7-2 and TRBJ2-2; 7 bases fit TRBD1. The ends lost 5 bases at V and 3 bases at J; junction bases unmatched: 6. CDR1 is SGHTA, CDR2 FQGNSA, per germline. The CDR3 has 15 amino acids. CDR3 loop: CASSARDSYTGELFF. The CDR3 nucleotides read TGTGCCAGCAGCGCCCGGGACAGCTACACCGGGGAGCTGTTTTTT.

This sequence joins TRBV7-2 and TRBJ2-7; 10 positions match TRBD2. V was pared by 1 base and J by 3 bases, with 0 bases of the junction left unmatched. This CDR3 has 14 residues. Germline CDR1 and CDR2: SGHTA and FQGNSA. CDR3 coding DNA: TGTGCCAGCAGCTTAGTAGCGGGGGGCTACGAGCAGTACGTC. Its protein product is CASSLVAGGYEQYV.

V and J are TRBV9 and TRBJ2-2, with 7 bases fitting TRBD1. Looked up from germline, CDR1 is SGDLS and CDR2 is YYNGEE. V lost 4 bases and J lost 4; bases outside the gene matches: 10. CDR3 length: 16 amino acids. CDR3 sequence: CASSPQGVTITGELFF. The CDR3 DNA is TGTGCCAGCAGCCCCCAGGGGGTCACAATCACCGGGGAGCTGTTTTTT. The variable domain in full, completed from reference TRBV9 and TRBJ2-2, reads DSGVTQTPKHLITATGQRVTLRCSPRSGDLSVYWYQQSLDQGLQFLIQYYNGEERAKGNILERFSAQQFPDLHSELNLSSLELGDSALYFCASSPQGVTITGELFFGEGSRLTVL.

There are many counts of this clonotype. The chain employs TRBV2 and TRBJ1-1, with D unclear. Trimming removed 5 bases at V and 0 bases at J, with 10 bases between. The germline gives CDR1 SNHLY, CDR2 FYNNEI. This CDR3 is 14 amino acids long. Here the CDR3 reads CASSLDGVNTEAFF. The DNA of the CDR3 is TGTGCCAGCAGTCTGGACGGGGTGAACACTGAAGCTTTCTTT.